The next 9 T cell receptor beta chains were all read from a single sample in a study of vaccination effects on CD4 cells after COVID-19. TCRdb's copy holds only in-frame clones and misses some; the assay was immunoSEQ multiplex PCR. The table lists under 40,000 clones, 70% to 85% of them singletons. For these receptors, no antigen is known. Within the ViraFEST assay, antigen-specific CD4+ T cells underwent expansion with viral peptide pools prior to sequencing. Isolating CD4+ T cells followed approximately 9 days of culture. Participants each got two BNT162b2 or mRNA-1273 vaccine doses. Here the sequenced sample was CD4+ T cells from PBMCs cultured with HCoV-NL63 spike peptides, taken after COVID-19 vaccination. All receptors come from a human donor who received a COVID-19 vaccine. Some clones in this sample may be carry-over from other donors' samples.

The J gene is TRBJ2-7, the V gene TRBV2; D uncertain. Per germline, CDR1 SNHLY and CDR2 FYNNEI. Trimming removed 5 bases from V and 0 bases from J, with 5 bases in between. This CDR3 region has 12 residues. CDR3 loop: CASSSFSYEQYV. For the CDR3, the DNA is TGTGCCAGCAGTAGTTTCTCCTACGAGCAGTACGTC.

This chain links TRBV30 with TRBJ1-1, with D perhaps matching TRBD1 (5 bases). Trimming removed 5 bases at V and 5 bases at J, with 9 bases between. The CDR3 runs 11 residues. Per the germline V gene, CDR1 is GTSNPN and CDR2 is SVGIG (reference sequence). CDR3 in DNA: TGTGCCTGGCAGGGCGTTACTGAAGCTTTCTTT. The encoded protein is CAWQGVTEAFF.

This sequence joins TRBV19 and TRBJ2-1; 10 bases align to TRBD2. V lost 2 bases, J lost 0 bases, and 10 bases stayed unmatched. The CDR3 runs to 19 residues. CDR1 is LNHDA, CDR2 SQIVND, per germline (reference sequence). CDR3 nucleotide sequence: TGTGCCAGTAGTATATCATTACTAGCGGGGTCCAGCTCCTACAATGAGCAGTTCTTC. Amino acid sequence: CASSISLLAGSSSYNEQFF.

The J gene is TRBJ2-5, the V gene TRBV28; TRBD1 matches 11 bases. Looked up from germline, CDR1 is MDHEN and CDR2 is SYDVKM. V shed 4 bases, J shed 5 bases, and the junction held 6 bases outside the gene matches. This CDR3 is 15 amino acids long. This CDR3 is CASSSPGQGVETQYF. The CDR3 DNA follows: TGTGCCAGCAGTTCCCCGGGACAGGGGGTCGAGACCCAGTACTTC. Full variable domain (outside the CDR3, taken from reference TRBV28 and TRBJ2-5): DVKVTQSSRYLVKRTGEKVFLECVQDMDHENMFWYRQDPGLGLRLIYFSYDVKMKEKGDIPEGYSVSREKKERFSLILESASTNQTSMYLCASSSPGQGVETQYFGPGTRLLVL.

The V and J genes are TRBV2 and TRBJ2-3; 10 bases agree with TRBD2. This CDR3 has 15 residues. Trimming at V came to 8 bases and at J to 3 bases, leaving 8 bases not matched to a gene. CDR1 is SNHLY and CDR2 is FYNNEI in the germline V gene. The CDR3 DNA is TGTGCCAGCCGTCCTAGCGGGGGTCCGACAGATACGCAGTATTTT. Translated: CASRPSGGPTDTQYF. The full variable domain, in which reference TRBV2 and TRBJ2-3 provide the parts outside the CDR3, is EPEVTQTPSHQVTQMGQEVILRCVPISNHLYFYWYRQILGQKVEFLVSFYNNEISEKSEIFDDQFSVERPDGSNFTLKIRSTKLEDSAMYFCASRPSGGPTDTQYFGPGTRLTVL.

The chain combines TRBV18 with TRBJ1-1; D is unresolved. The CDR3 loop spans 14 amino acids. Germline V CDR1 and CDR2: KGHSH, LQKENI. With 3 bases removed from V and 1 base from J, the gap between germline ends came to 9 bases. The CDR3 DNA reads TGTGCCAGCTCACCTCTAGGCCGGAACACTGAAGCTTTCTTT. Protein sequence: CASSPLGRNTEAFF.

The V call is TRBV3-1 (or the pseudogene TRBV3-2), the J call TRBJ2-1; 8 positions match TRBD2. The CDR3 is 15 amino acids. Germline V lookup: CDR1 LGHDT, CDR2 YNNKEL (reference sequence). V was pared by 3 bases and J by 4 bases, with 5 bases of the junction left unmatched. Here the CDR3 DNA reads TGTGCCAGCAGCCACAAGCGGGGGACATACAATGAGCAGTTCTTC. Protein: CASSHKRGTYNEQFF.

Written as DNA, the CDR3 is TGTGCCAGCAATGCTAAGGGGACTAGCGGGGGGATTGAGCAGTTCTTC. Amino acid sequence: CASNAKGTSGGIEQFF. This chain links TRBV6-6 with TRBJ2-1; the match to TRBD2 covers 15 bases. Germline assignment: CDR1 MNHNY and CDR2 SVGAGI (reference sequence). The CDR3 runs 16 residues. V dropped 7 bases and J dropped 9; count of bases not matched to a gene: 10.

The V call is TRBV5-1, the J call TRBJ1-1, with D unresolved. V lost 0 bases and J 6 bases, leaving 12 bases between the germline ends. This CDR3 has 14 residues. Per germline, CDR1 SGHRS and CDR2 YFSETQ. The CDR3 here is CASSLGSGDAEAFF. DNA of the CDR3: TGCGCCAGCAGCTTGGGTTCGGGAGACGCTGAAGCTTTCTTT.